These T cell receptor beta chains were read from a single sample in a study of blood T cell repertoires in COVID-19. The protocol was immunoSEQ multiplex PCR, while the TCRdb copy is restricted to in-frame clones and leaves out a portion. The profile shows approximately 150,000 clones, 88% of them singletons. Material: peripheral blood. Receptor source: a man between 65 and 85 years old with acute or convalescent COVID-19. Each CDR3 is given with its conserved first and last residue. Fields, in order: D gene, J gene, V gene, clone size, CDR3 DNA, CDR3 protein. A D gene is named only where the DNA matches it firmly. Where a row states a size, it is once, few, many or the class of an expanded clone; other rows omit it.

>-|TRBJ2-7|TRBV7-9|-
TGTGCCAGCAGCTTAGGGGGCGCCGGGACTTCTGACGAGCAGTACTTC
CASSLGGAGTSDEQYF
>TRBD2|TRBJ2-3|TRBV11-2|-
TGTGCCAGCAGCTTACTCGCGGCTAGCGGGGGGTCAGATACGCAGTATTTT
CASSLLAASGGSDTQYF
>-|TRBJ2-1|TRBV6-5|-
TGTGCCAGCAGTTACTCGATAAGAAGCAGCCGGGATGAGCAGTTCTTC
CASSYSIRSSRDEQFF
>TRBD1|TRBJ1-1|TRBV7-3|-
TGTGCCAGCAGGTCCACAGGGGGCGTAGGGACTGAAGCTTTCTTT
CASRSTGGVGTEAFF
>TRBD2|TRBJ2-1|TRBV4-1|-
TGCGCCAGCAGCCAAGAGGCCGGGGGGGCGATGTTCTTC
CASSQEAGGAMFF
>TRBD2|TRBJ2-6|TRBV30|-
TGTGCCTGGAGTGGGGGGGGTGGGGGGGCCAACGTCCTGACTTTC
CAWSGGGGGANVLTF
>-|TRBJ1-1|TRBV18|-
TGTGCCAGCTCCCTACAGACGGCAGAAAACACTGAAGCTTTCTTT
CASSLQTAENTEAFF
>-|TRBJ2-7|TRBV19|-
TGTGCCAGTAGTATAGATAATACCTACGAGCAGTACTTC
CASSIDNTYEQYF
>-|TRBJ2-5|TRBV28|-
TGTGCCAGCAGTAGGCCCTGGGGCGAAGAGACCCAGTACTTC
CASSRPWGEETQYF
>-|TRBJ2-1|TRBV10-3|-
TGTGCCATCAAACAGACCCAGGGAAATGAGCAGTTCTTC
CAIKQTQGNEQFF
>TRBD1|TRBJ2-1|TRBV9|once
TGTGCCAGCAGCGTAGGTCTAGGGGGCAGGGGTGAGCAGTTCTTC
CASSVGLGGRGEQFF
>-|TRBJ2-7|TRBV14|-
TGTGCCAGCAGCCATGCTCGGAGACAGGCCTACGAGCAGTACTTC
CASSHARRQAYEQYF
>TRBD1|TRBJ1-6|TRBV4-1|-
TGCGCCAGCAGCCAAGTCCGAGGGGGCGCCTCCTATAATTCACCCCTCCACTTT
CASSQVRGGASYNSPLHF
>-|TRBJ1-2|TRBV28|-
TGTGCCAGCATCCCCTTCAGGGGCGAGGCCTATGGCTACACCTTC
CASIPFRGEAYGYTF
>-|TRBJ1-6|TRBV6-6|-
TGTGCCAGCCTCGGACAGAGTAATTCACCCCTCCACTTT
CASLGQSNSPLHF
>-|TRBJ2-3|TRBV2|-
TGTGCCAGCAGTCTTACGGAGGAGGGAACGCAGTATTTT
CASSLTEEGTQYF
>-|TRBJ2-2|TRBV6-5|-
TGTGCCAGCAGTTACTCCCCGGGGGTTACCGGGGAGCTGTTTTTT
CASSYSPGVTGELFF
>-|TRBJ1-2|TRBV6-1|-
TGTGCCAGCAGTGAAAACGGGTGGAGACCATCAAACTATGGCTACACCTTC
CASSENGWRPSNYGYTF
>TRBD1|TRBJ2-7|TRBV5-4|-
TGTGCCAGCAGCCGGGACAGATACGAGCAGTACTTC
CASSRDRYEQYF
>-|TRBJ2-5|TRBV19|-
TGTGCCAGTAGTGGGCAGGGGCGGACCCAGTACTTC
CASSGQGRTQYF
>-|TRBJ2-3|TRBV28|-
TGTGCCAGCAGCCCCGAGGGCTACACAGATACGCAGTATTTT
CASSPEGYTDTQYF
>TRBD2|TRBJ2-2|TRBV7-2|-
TGTGCCAGCAGCTTAGCAATGGCGGGGGACACCGGGGAGCTGTTTTTT
CASSLAMAGDTGELFF